This T cell receptor (beta chain) was captured in a study of CD8 T cells in ankylosing spondylitis. Study-level findings and limits: Disease-linked clones had a CD8+ phenotype and relatively low frequency in peripheral blood. In the blood and synovial fluid of reactive arthritis, some motif variants had been previously reported.

CDR1 is SGHRS and CDR2 is YFSETQ in the germline V gene. The V end was cut by 4 bases, the J end by 8 bases, with 14 bases between. CDR3 length equals 13 residues. One entry per CDR3 protein results from TCRdb running MiXCR on the 5' RACE reads. Altogether 200,000 to 250,000 distinct CDR3 sequences are present, 7.5% to 9.5% being singletons, with the ten largest covering more than 4.5%. This clonotype was counted ten times or more. Its antigen is undetermined. Sequenced: blood, either unsorted or a sorted T cell fraction (not recorded which). This clonotype originated in a female donor with ankylosing spondylitis or in good health (not recorded which). The chain recombines TRBV5-1 with TRBJ2-3, with D possibly TRBD2 on 6 matching bases. The DNA of the CDR3 is TGCGCCAGCAGCGACCCTGACGGGGGTACGCAGTATTTT. It is translated as CASSDPDGGTQYF.